This T cell receptor (beta chain) was documented in a study of T cells in women clearing cervical HPV infection. As for the study in general: Blood came at first lesion visit for cases, post-clearance for controls.

General study findings and limits: TRBV6-7 relative abundance averaged approximately 0.1% in cases and 0.15% to 0.2% in controls. Repertoire richness, not evenness, was significantly elevated in CIN3+ cases versus controls. T-cell numbers per sample were unknown and may explain richness differences.

About this clone itself: Its target is unknown. With the read ending 3 residues before the CDR3 end, the germline J gene is used to fill in that end. The identical CDR3 is also encoded by other nucleotide sequences in the sample.

The CDR3 spans 15 residues. V lost 6 bases and J lost 3; bases outside the gene matches: 5. CDR1 is LNHDA and CDR2 is SQIVND in the germline V gene (reference sequence). Assay used: immunoSEQ multiplex PCR; TCRdb lists only in-frame clones, some missing. This listing includes tens of thousands of clones. This TCR came from a woman between 18 and 69 years old with a cervical HPV16 infection that either progressed to CIN3+ or cleared (not recorded which). Specimen: blood buffy coat. This chain connects TRBV19 to TRBJ2-1; 10 bases agree with TRBD2. Partial CDR3 DNA: TGTGCCAGTAGCCACCCTAGCGGGGGCTACAATGAG. It yields the protein CASSHPSGGYNE. The complete CDR3 reads CASSHPSGGYNEQFF.